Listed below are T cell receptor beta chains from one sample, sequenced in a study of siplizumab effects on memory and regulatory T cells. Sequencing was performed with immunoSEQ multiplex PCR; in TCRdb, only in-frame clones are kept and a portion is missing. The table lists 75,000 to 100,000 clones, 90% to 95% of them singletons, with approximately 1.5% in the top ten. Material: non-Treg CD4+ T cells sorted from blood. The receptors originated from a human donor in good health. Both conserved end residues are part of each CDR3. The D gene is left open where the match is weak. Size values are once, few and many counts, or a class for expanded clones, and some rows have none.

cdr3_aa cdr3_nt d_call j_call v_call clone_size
CASSIYRDSLAYNEQFF TGTGCCAGTAGTATTTATAGGGACAGCTTAGCCTACAATGAGCAGTTCTTC TRBD1 TRBJ2-1 TRBV19 -
CASSQLGTGENEQYF TGTGCCAGCAGTCAGCTTGGGACAGGGGAAAACGAGCAGTACTTC TRBD1 TRBJ2-7 TRBV6-5 -
CASRVTGLNTETFF TGTGCCAGCAGGGTGACAGGCTTGAACACTGAAACTTTCTTT - TRBJ1-1 TRBV6-1 -
CASSEITPQETQYF TGCGCCAGCAGCGAGATAACCCCCCAAGAGACCCAGTACTTC - TRBJ2-5 TRBV5-1 -
CASSFGGALTDTQYF TGTGCCAGCAGCTTCGGGGGGGCCCTCACAGATACGCAGTATTTT TRBD2 TRBJ2-3 TRBV7-3 once
CASTPGSGRGTFEQFF TGCGCCAGCACCCCGGGGAGCGGGAGGGGTACATTCGAGCAGTTCTTC TRBD2 TRBJ2-1 TRBV5-1 -
CASSFKNGGSAKLFF TGTGCCAGCAGTTTTAAAAACGGGGGGTCCGCAAAACTGTTTTTT - TRBJ1-4 TRBV27 -
CASSPSKGRFGQPQHF TGTGCCAGCAGCCCTAGTAAAGGGAGGTTCGGCCAGCCCCAGCATTTT - TRBJ1-5 TRBV4-2 -
CAWSDRNTEAFF TGTGCCTGGAGTGACAGGAACACTGAAGCTTTCTTT - TRBJ1-1 TRBV30 -
CASSLGAGTGGEKLFF TGTGCCAGCAGCTTAGGAGCCGGGACAGGGGGTGAAAAACTGTTTTTT TRBD1 TRBJ1-4 TRBV11-2 -
CASSLPWGVGGNTIYF TGTGCCAGCAGCTTGCCGTGGGGGGTAGGAGGAAACACCATATATTTT - TRBJ1-3 TRBV5-6 -
CASSVVIDRQTRYGYTF TGTGCCAGCTCAGTAGTTATCGATAGACAAACCCGGTATGGCTACACCTTC - TRBJ1-2 TRBV18 -
CASSSNPQGEVFF TGTGCCAGCTCATCAAACCCACAGGGTGAGGTTTTCTTT - TRBJ1-1 TRBV18 -